These 10 T cell receptor beta chains originate from one sample sequenced in a study of molecular identifiers for immune sequencing clone quantification (dated by TCRdb to 2016 to 2018). Libraries were built with PCR. TCRdb shows the sequencer as NextSeq 500. In-frame beta chains were kept once TCRdb had trimmed the public reads at Q25 with fastp and called clones with MiXCR. Each CDR3 protein appears once, grouped with its most common genes and DNA. This sample holds 40,000 to 65,000 distinct CDR3 sequences; around 34% were observed only once. The ten biggest clones cover less than 5% of the sample. Sequenced input: naive CD8+ T cells from blood, with Jurkat cell RNA spiked in. Per the publication, the cell subset or site label means: FACS-sorted CD8+CD4-CCR7+CD45RA+ naive T cells. All receptors derive from a human donor in good health. Some libraries in this study had Jurkat cell RNA spiked in.

The sample holds a few counts of this clonotype. The J gene is TRBJ2-7, the V gene TRBV13; 7 bases match TRBD1. The V segment lost 5 bases and the J segment 0 bases; nucleotides outside the gene matches: 7. The germline V gene has CDR1 PRHDT and CDR2 FYEKMQ (reference sequence). The CDR3 sequence is 15 residues long. The CDR3 DNA sequence: TGTGCCAGCAGCACCGGGACAGACAGCTCCTACGAGCAGTACTTC. As protein: CASSTGTDSSYEQYF. Full variable domain (remainder filled in from reference TRBV13 and TRBJ2-7): AAGVIQSPRHLIKEKRETATLKCYPIPRHDTVYWYQQGPGQDPQFLISFYEKMQSDKGSIPDRFSAQQFSDYHSELNMSSLELGDSALYFCASSTGTDSSYEQYFGPGTRLTVT.

This clonotype was detected many times. The chain has TRBV19 and TRBJ1-5; 7 bases are a match to TRBD1. Trimming cost V 5 bases and J 2 bases; bases outside gene matches: 9. Looked up from germline, CDR1 is LNHDA and CDR2 is SQIVND (reference sequence). The CDR3 contains 16 residues. The CDR3 sequence is CASSPHRQGGNQPQHF. CDR3 nucleotide sequence: TGTGCCAGTAGTCCTCACCGACAGGGAGGCAATCAGCCCCAGCATTTT.

This clonotype came up many times. V usage is TRBV6-5 and J usage is TRBJ2-7; TRBD2 aligns across 7 bases. Germline assignment: CDR1 MNHEY and CDR2 SVGAGI. J was trimmed by 0 bases and V by 4 bases; bases with no gene match: 6. The CDR3 has 15 amino acids. CDR3 sequence reads: CASSFGGGYSYEQYF. DNA for the CDR3: TGTGCCAGCAGTTTCGGGGGAGGGTACTCCTACGAGCAGTACTTC.

Worth noting for this clonotype: One base away lies a much larger clone, so this may be a sequencing read error. The rearrangement joins TRBV29-1 to TRBJ2-2; D perhaps matches TRBD1 (5 bases). Germline V gives CDR1 SQVTM, CDR2 ANQGSEA. CDR3 length: 12 residues. The CDR3 nucleotides are TGCGGCGTTCTCCAGGGCGCCGGGGAGCTGTTTTTT. Amino acid sequence: CGVLQGAGELFF.

In its sample, this clonotype was seen many times. The chain uses TRBV9 and TRBJ2-2; D is unclear. CDR3 length: 13 amino acids. V shed 0 bases and J shed 4 bases, with 4 bases lying between them. The germline gives CDR1 SGDLS, CDR2 YYNGEE. Written as DNA, the CDR3 is TGTGCCAGCAGCGTAGCGCGCACCGGGGAGCTGTTTTTT. Translating it yields CASSVARTGELFF.

The chain is built from TRBV28 and TRBJ2-3; 11 positions match TRBD2. The CDR3 is 18 amino acids. With 5 bases clipped from V and 1 base from J, the junction kept 11 bases outside the gene matches. CDR1 and CDR2 (germline): MDHEN, SYDVKM. CDR3 protein: CASSHGTSGNIGTDTQYF. CDR3 sequence (DNA): TGTGCCAGCAGTCATGGGACTAGCGGAAACATAGGCACAGATACGCAGTATTTT. The complete variable domain, with remaining parts taken from reference TRBV28 and TRBJ2-3, reads DVKVTQSSRYLVKRTGEKVFLECVQDMDHENMFWYRQDPGLGLRLIYFSYDVKMKEKGDIPEGYSVSREKKERFSLILESASTNQTSMYLCASSHGTSGNIGTDTQYFGPGTRLTVL.

On this clonotype itself: With a much larger clone just one base away, this may be a read error. The chain employs TRBV9 and TRBJ1-5, with D unclear. This CDR3 comprises 14 residues. Germline-derived CDR1 and CDR2 are SGDLS and YYNGEE. CDR3 amino acids: CASSVDDDLQLQHF. In DNA form, the CDR3 reads TGTGCCAGCAGCGTAGACGACGACCTTCAGCTCCAGCATTTT.

This clonotype occurred many times. This chain connects TRBV28 to TRBJ2-3; TRBD1 matches at 8 bases. V lost 4 bases, J lost 4 bases, and 4 bases stayed unmatched. Germline V lookup: CDR1 MDHEN, CDR2 SYDVKM. The CDR3 has 14 amino acids. CDR3 nucleotides: TGTGCCAGCAGTTCGACAGGGGTTGCAGATACGCAGTATTTT. Translating it yields CASSSTGVADTQYF.

This clonotype turned up a few times. The CDR3 DNA reads as TGTGCCAGCACCCGCGGGTTCAACAGACTGCCGAAAAACATTCAGTACTTC. Translated: CASTRGFNRLPKNIQYF. The rearrangement links TRBV2 to TRBJ2-4, with D perhaps TRBD2 (5 bases). The CDR3 contains 17 residues. Germline V gene lookup returns CDR1 SNHLY and CDR2 FYNNEI. V was cut by 7 bases and J by 4 bases, with 23 bases left in between. Complete variable domain (other parts from reference TRBV2 and TRBJ2-4): EPEVTQTPSHQVTQMGQEVILRCVPISNHLYFYWYRQILGQKVEFLVSFYNNEISEKSEIFDDQFSVERPDGSNFTLKIRSTKLEDSAMYFCASTRGFNRLPKNIQYFGAGTRLSVL.

This clonotype was counted many times. V is TRBV7-9 and J is TRBJ2-7; 8 bases are shared with TRBD1. Trimming cost V 5 bases and J 4 bases; bases outside gene matches: 10. CDR3 length: 15 amino acids. CDR1 is SEHNR and CDR2 is FQNEAQ in the germline V gene (reference sequence). CDR3 in DNA: TGTGCCAGCAGCCCCCCGGACAGGGATCGTTACGAGCAGTACTTC. Translated, it gives CASSPPDRDRYEQYF.